What follows are 22 T cell receptor beta chains derived from one specimen sequenced in a study of blood T cells in healthy people across ages. A second PCR of roughly 7 to 11 cycles used a sample-barcoded 5' primer and a J-beta primer mix. TCRdb itself ran the 5' RACE reads through MiXCR, one entry per CDR3 protein. Among almost 1 million distinct CDR3 sequences, roughly half were seen once, and the ten largest hold 20% to 25%. The specimen was blood. These TCRs come from a woman aged 60-70 years in good health.

This clonotype showed up just a few times. The genes are TRBV7-2 and TRBJ1-4, with D unclear. V lost 0 bases and J 8 bases, leaving 10 bases between the germline ends. This CDR3 spans 14 amino acids. CDR1 is SGHTA, CDR2 FQGNSA, per germline. CDR3 nucleotide sequence: TGTGCCAGCAGCTTAGCCAACTCCGCCGAAAAACTGTTTTTT. Protein product: CASSLANSAEKLFF.

The chain joins TRBV12-3 or TRBV12-4 to TRBJ1-5, with D maybe TRBD1 (6 bases). The CDR3 covers 15 residues. V was trimmed by 4 bases and J by 3 bases, leaving 13 bases between them. CDR3 sequence: CASSSPTGLNQPQHF. Here the CDR3 DNA reads TGTGCCAGCAGTTCACCTACAGGGCTCAATCAGCCCCAGCATTTT.

V is TRBV28 and J is TRBJ1-2; tentatively, D is TRBD1 (6 bases). The germline V gene has CDR1 MDHEN and CDR2 SYDVKM. Trimming removed 1 base at V and 6 bases at J, with 12 bases between. The CDR3 is 14 residues long. CDR3 sequence: CASSLSGTKDGYTF. CDR3 DNA: TGTGCCAGCAGTTTATCTGGGACAAAGGATGGCTACACCTTC.

This clonotype was counted a few times. This chain joins TRBV9 and TRBJ2-7; 9 nucleotides agree with TRBD2. Germline-derived CDR1 and CDR2 are SGDLS and YYNGEE. V lost 0 bases and J lost 0; bases outside the gene matches: 4. The CDR3 contains 16 residues. The chain's CDR3 is CASSVEAGGSSYEQYF. As DNA, the CDR3 is TGTGCCAGCAGCGTAGAGGCGGGAGGGAGCTCCTACGAGCAGTACTTC. The full variable domain, rest sourced from reference TRBV9 and TRBJ2-7, is DSGVTQTPKHLITATGQRVTLRCSPRSGDLSVYWYQQSLDQGLQFLIQYYNGEERAKGNILERFSAQQFPDLHSELNLSSLELGDSALYFCASSVEAGGSSYEQYFGPGTRLTVT.

The genes are TRBV7-6 and TRBJ2-5; D not resolved. CDR1 is SGHVS, CDR2 FNYEAQ, per germline. This CDR3 is built from 14 residues. V lost 3 bases and J 3 bases, leaving 11 bases between the germline ends. CDR3 sequence: CASSLPRVEETQYF. CDR3 in DNA: TGTGCCAGCAGCTTGCCTAGGGTTGAAGAGACCCAGTACTTC.

This clonotype showed up just a few times. V is TRBV3-1 and J is TRBJ2-3; D is perhaps TRBD1 (6 bases). Trimming pared 1 base from V and 2 bases from J, leaving 10 bases between. This CDR3 contains 15 residues. Germline V CDR1 and CDR2: LGHDT, YNNKEL (reference sequence). CDR3 sequence: CASSQGGTLTDTQYF. Here the CDR3 DNA reads TGTGCCAGCAGCCAAGGGGGGACACTCACAGATACGCAGTATTTT.

The V and J genes are TRBV5-1 and TRBJ2-3, with 10 bases lining up with TRBD2. This CDR3 is 16 amino acids long. In germline, CDR1 is SGHRS, CDR2 YFSETQ. Germline trimming cut 1 base from V and 2 bases from J; bases unmatched to any gene: 4. The CDR3 is CASSLKLAGPTDTQYF. The CDR3 DNA reads as TGCGCCAGCAGCTTGAAACTAGCGGGACCCACAGATACGCAGTATTTT.

The rearrangement joins TRBV6-2 or TRBV6-3 to TRBJ2-7, with D tentatively TRBD2 (5 bases). Trimming removed 2 bases at V and 2 bases at J, with 7 bases between. This CDR3 spans 13 amino acids. The germline gives CDR1 MNHEY, CDR2 SVGEGT. As DNA, the CDR3 is TGTGCCAGCAGTTACAAACTAGCCTACGAGCAGTACTTC. Its translation: CASSYKLAYEQYF.

The chain combines TRBV27 with TRBJ1-5; no firm D call. The CDR3 extends over 13 amino acids. Trimming took 7 bases from V and 4 from J, leaving 11 bases between them. Per the germline V gene, CDR1 is MNHEY and CDR2 is SMNVEV (reference sequence). The CDR3: CASTPGLNQPQHF. CDR3 bases: TGTGCCAGCACCCCCGGACTAAATCAGCCCCAGCATTTT.

This chain connects TRBV4-2 to TRBJ1-1; the D gene is possibly TRBD1 (6 bases). The V gene lost 5 bases and the J gene lost 1 base, with 20 bases spanning the gap. Germline assignment: CDR1 LGHNA and CDR2 YNFKEQ. This CDR3 spans 17 amino acids. The CDR3: CASSVIFRGGWNTEAFF. The CDR3 coding sequence is TGTGCCAGCAGCGTTATTTTCAGGGGCGGTTGGAACACTGAAGCTTTCTTT.

The V gene is TRBV20-1, the J gene TRBJ2-7; 8 bases are a match to TRBD2. CDR3 length: 18 residues. Trimming removed 3 bases from V and 2 bases from J; junction bases left unmatched: 18. Germline V gives CDR1 DFQATT, CDR2 SNEGSKA (reference sequence). In nucleotides, the CDR3 is TGCAGTGCTAGGGAACCTTTTGGGGCTAGCGGGCCTCCCTACGAGCAGTACTTC. Its translation: CSAREPFGASGPPYEQYF.

This CDR3 is CASSQVMGTSYEQYF. DNA of the CDR3: TGTGCCAGCAGCCAAGTCATGGGGACGTCCTACGAGCAGTACTTC. This chain connects TRBV7-9 to TRBJ2-7; tentatively, D is TRBD1 or TRBD2 (5 bases each). The CDR3 covers 15 residues. Trimming cost V 5 bases and J 1 base, with 15 bases left between them. Germline assignment: CDR1 SEHNR and CDR2 FQNEAQ (reference sequence). Looking up the rest from reference TRBV7-9 and TRBJ2-7 gives the full variable domain: DTGVSQNPRHKITKRGQNVTFRCDPISEHNRLYWYRQTLGQGPEFLTYFQNEAQLEKSRLLSDRFSAERPKGSFSTLEIQRTEQGDSAMYLCASSQVMGTSYEQYFGPGTRLTVT.

CDR3 residues: CAGSLGNSYEQYF. The CDR3 DNA follows: TGTGCCGGATCCTTGGGCAACTCCTACGAGCAGTACTTC. The rearrangement links TRBV6-6 to TRBJ2-7; D is ambiguous. The CDR3 totals 13 residues. V was shortened by 11 bases and J by 0 bases, with 14 bases between the two germline ends. The germline gives CDR1 MNHNY, CDR2 SVGAGI (reference sequence).

This clonotype was seen more than once but under ten times. V gene TRBV6-1 combines with J gene TRBJ2-3, with a weak D call TRBD1 (5 bases). V was clipped by 5 bases and J by 4 bases, with 10 bases between them. The CDR3 contains 13 residues. Germline V gives CDR1 MNHNS, CDR2 SASEGT. CDR3 DNA: TGTGCCAGCAGTAGTACAGGTCCAGATACGCAGTATTTT. It codes for CASSSTGPDTQYF.

V is TRBV6-5 and J is TRBJ2-6; D gene uncertain. Germline V CDR1 and CDR2: MNHEY, SVGAGI. The length of the CDR3 is 13 residues. Deletions cut 7 bases from V and 0 bases from J, with 4 bases between. This CDR3 reads CASTNSGANVLTF. CDR3 sequence (DNA): TGTGCCAGCACCAACTCTGGGGCCAACGTCCTGACTTTC.

The chain recombines TRBV28 with TRBJ2-1; the D is unclear. The J call is doubtful: the DNA matches TRBJ2-7 better. Germline V lookup: CDR1 MDHEN, CDR2 SYDVKM. The CDR3 covers 13 residues. DNA of the CDR3: TGTGCCAGCAGTTCGGCTCGAACCCACGAGCAGTACTTC. Residues: CASSSARTHEQYF.

The chain is built from TRBV3-1 and TRBJ2-7, with a tentative D call TRBD1 (6 bases). CDR1 LGHDT and CDR2 YNNKEL come from the germline V gene (reference sequence). CDR3 size: 14 residues. Trimming shortened V by 5 bases and J by 3 bases, and 14 bases separated the two germline ends. The CDR3 here is CASSGDIYGYEQYF. DNA of the CDR3: TGTGCCAGCAGCGGGGACATTTACGGCTACGAGCAGTACTTC.

The V call is TRBV10-3, the J call TRBJ1-2; 8 nucleotides agree with TRBD1. This CDR3 spans 16 amino acids. V shed 10 bases and J 6 bases; nucleotides not matched to a gene: 19. CDR1 and CDR2 from the germline V gene are ENHRY and SYGVKD. CDR3 DNA: TGTGCCACCGGGACAGGCATGAAATATGGAGTTGATGGCTACACCTTC. Its translation: CATGTGMKYGVDGYTF.

This chain joins TRBV28 and TRBJ2-3, with D possibly TRBD1 on 5 matching bases. Germline V CDR1 and CDR2: MDHEN, SYDVKM. Trimming took off 6 bases at V and 1 base at J, with 14 bases between the two ends. The CDR3 is 15 residues long. The CDR3 DNA reads as TGTGCCAGCAGCACCCGGACAAGGGGCACAGATACGCAGTATTTT. Protein sequence: CASSTRTRGTDTQYF.

This clonotype occurred a few times. This chain joins TRBV18 and TRBJ2-6; D is undetermined. V was trimmed by 0 bases and J by 2 bases, leaving 8 bases between them. CDR3 size: 16 residues. CDR1 and CDR2 (germline): KGHSH, LQKENI. CDR3 in amino acids: CASSPPASTGANVLTF. The CDR3, as DNA: TGTGCCAGCTCACCACCGGCAAGCACTGGGGCCAACGTCCTGACTTTC.

The chain carries TRBV24-1 and TRBJ2-7; TRBD1 is a possible D gene (6 bases). CDR1 and CDR2 from the germline V gene are KGHDR and SFDVKD. The CDR3 totals 16 residues. Trimming removed 5 bases from V and 0 bases from J, with 16 bases in between. The CDR3 loop is CATSAYKDRSSYEQYF. The CDR3 region has the DNA TGTGCCACCAGTGCCTATAAGGACAGAAGCTCCTACGAGCAGTACTTC.

This clonotype was found once. The rearrangement joins TRBV3-1 to TRBJ2-7; 7 bases agree with TRBD1. The CDR3 runs to 14 residues. The J segment lost 1 base and the V segment lost 5 bases, leaving 5 bases of the junction unmatched. Germline V gene data show CDR1 as LGHDT and CDR2 as YNNKEL (reference sequence). The DNA for the CDR3 is TGTGCCAGCAGCTTTCCGGGACAGTCCTACGAGCAGTACTTC. Protein product: CASSFPGQSYEQYF.